This T cell receptor (beta chain) is from a study of CD8 T cell repertoires and HIV-1 epitope variants. Study information: T cells were stimulated with Twenty-five Gag and Nef peptides separately.

Comments on this clone: Its antigen is still unknown.

The table came from immunoSEQ multiplex PCR; TCRdb's copy has only in-frame clones and leaves some out. The sample records fewer than 6,500 clones, around 62% being singletons. This CDR3 spans 21 amino acids. The source is a male donor with HIV. Sequences were obtained from cultured CD8+ T cells derived from PBMCs. The gene calls are TRBV21-1 and TRBJ2-1; no DNA check was done on the table's D call, TRBD2. TRBV21-1 is flagged as a pseudogene. This chain's CDR3 is CASSGEPGLAGGPPSYNEQFF. In nucleotides, the CDR3 is TGTGCCAGCAGCGGAGAACCGGGACTAGCGGGAGGGCCCCCCTCCTACAATGAGCAGTTCTTC.